This TCR beta chain was sequenced during a study of control samples from healthy donors and cancer patients. Clones were sequenced by immunoSEQ multiplex PCR, and TCRdb holds only the in-frame ones, with some missing. Of approximately 150,000 clones listed, 88% are singletons. Trimming pared 2 bases from V and 6 bases from J, leaving 13 bases between. Germline CDR1 GTSNPN, CDR2 SVGIG (reference sequence). This CDR3 comprises 14 residues. This rearrangement joins TRBV30 to TRBJ2-2; D unresolved. What was sequenced was blood. The source is a man between 18 and 29 years old in good health. The CDR3 sequence is CAWSLDPKPGELFF. In DNA form, the CDR3 reads TGTGCCTGGAGTTTGGATCCGAAACCCGGGGAGCTGTTTTTT.